The present TCR beta chain was sequenced within a study of cytomegalovirus exposure and HLA in healthy donors. The CDR3 consists of 13 residues. CDR1 and CDR2 (germline): SNHLY, FYNNEI. Those who donated were healthy bone marrow donors. Whole-study findings and limits: Versus the approximately 700-donor mean, an Asian-associated ancestry cluster reportedly showed fewer N-insertions in a later analysis. Listed as cytomegalovirus-associated were 150 or so TCR beta chains.

Researchers ran the PCR with 60 Vbeta and 13 Jbeta primers. TCRdb's table, derived via immunoSEQ multiplex PCR, lists solely in-frame clones and lacks some. The table lists approximately 74,000 clones, roughly 80% of them singletons. On this clone itself: Its antigen is still unknown. At one of its ends the junction is not consistent with the germline gene, which may arise from a read error.

The sequence derives from a woman aged 30 to 39 in good health and CMV-seronegative. The sequenced sample consisted of PBMCs. The chain joins TRBV2 to TRBJ1-2; D may be TRBD1 (5 bases). The CDR3 DNA sequence: TGTGCCGGCAGTGGGGAGGGGAACTATGGCTACACCTTC. Its protein product is CAGSGEGNYGYTF.